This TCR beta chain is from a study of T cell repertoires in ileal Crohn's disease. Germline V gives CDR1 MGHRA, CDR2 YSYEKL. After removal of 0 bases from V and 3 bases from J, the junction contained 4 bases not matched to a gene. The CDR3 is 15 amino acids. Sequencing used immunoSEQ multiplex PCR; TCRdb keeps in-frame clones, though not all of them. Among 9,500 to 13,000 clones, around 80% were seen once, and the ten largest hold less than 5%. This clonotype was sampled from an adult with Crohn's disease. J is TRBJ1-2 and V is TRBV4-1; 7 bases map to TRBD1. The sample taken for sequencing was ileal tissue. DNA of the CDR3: TGCGCCAGCAGCCAAGACCCGGGGACAGACTATGGCTACACCTTC. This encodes CASSQDPGTDYGYTF.